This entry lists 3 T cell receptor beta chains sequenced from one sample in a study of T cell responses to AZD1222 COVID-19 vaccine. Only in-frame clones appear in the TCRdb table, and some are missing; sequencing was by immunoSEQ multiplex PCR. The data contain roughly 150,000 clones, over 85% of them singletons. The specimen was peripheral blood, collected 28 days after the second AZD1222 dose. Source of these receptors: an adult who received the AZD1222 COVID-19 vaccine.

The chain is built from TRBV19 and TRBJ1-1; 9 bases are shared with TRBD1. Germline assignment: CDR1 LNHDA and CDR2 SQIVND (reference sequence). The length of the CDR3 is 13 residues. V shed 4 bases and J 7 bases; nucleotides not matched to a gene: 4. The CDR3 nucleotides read TGTGCCAGTAGTAACGGACAGGGGATTGAAGCTTTCTTT. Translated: CASSNGQGIEAFF.

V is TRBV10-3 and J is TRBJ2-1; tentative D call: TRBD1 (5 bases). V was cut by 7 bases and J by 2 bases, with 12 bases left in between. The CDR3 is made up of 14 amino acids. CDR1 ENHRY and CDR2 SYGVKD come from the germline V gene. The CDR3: CAITLDSAYNEQFF. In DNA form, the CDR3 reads TGTGCCATCACCCTCGACAGCGCCTACAATGAGCAGTTCTTC.

CDR3 in DNA: TGTGCCAGCAGTTTGTCCAACACTGAAGCTTTCTTT. It specifies CASSLSNTEAFF. V gene TRBV28 combines with J gene TRBJ1-1; D remains ambiguous. In germline, CDR1 is MDHEN, CDR2 SYDVKM. This CDR3 comprises 12 residues. Trimming removed 3 bases at V and 2 bases at J, with 4 bases between.